This TCR beta chain was identified during a study of graft-versus-host responses after intestinal transplantation. Study-wide findings and caveats: GvH clones turned up in recipient marrow; some had shown up first in ileum or blood.

As regards this clone: Its specificity is unknown.

This table comes from immunoSEQ multiplex PCR, and its TCRdb copy is limited to in-frame clones, with some not included. This table holds 90,000 to 95,000 clones, around nine tenths found once. This TCR was sampled from a human donor who received an intestinal transplant. Sequences were derived from unstimulated CD8+ T cells sorted from spleen or lymph node cells, sampled before intestinal transplant.

CDR3 sequence (DNA): TGTGCCAGCAGCCCCACAGGGGAGCGTTCACCCCTCCACTTT. Translation gives CASSPTGERSPLHF. The chain carries TRBV9 and TRBJ1-6; 7 bases agree with TRBD1. Trimming cost V 4 bases and J 9 bases; bases outside gene matches: 7. Per germline, CDR1 SGDLS and CDR2 YYNGEE. The CDR3 covers 14 residues.